This TCR beta chain was sequenced during a study of T cell changes during pregnancy in multiple sclerosis. Germline CDR1 and CDR2: SGHTA and FQGNSA. Trimming removed 10 bases at V and 3 bases at J, with 16 bases between. CDR3 length equals 14 residues. The assay was immunoSEQ multiplex PCR, and TCRdb's table has in-frame clones only and misses some. The repertoire holds some 80,000 clones, 94% seen once, with 2.5% in the top ten. This chain connects TRBV7-2 to TRBJ1-3, with D tentatively TRBD1 (5 bases). This TCR came from a female donor with multiple sclerosis, enrolled in a pregnancy study. The input for sequencing was peripheral blood, taken in the third trimester of pregnancy. The CDR3 DNA reads as TGTGCCACCGATACCGGACATTTTGGAAACACCATATATTTT. Protein product: CATDTGHFGNTIYF.